This T cell receptor (beta chain) was captured by sequencing in a study of blood T cell repertoires in COVID-19. Whole-study context: Sample material is recorded as cDNA or gDNA derived from T cells, B-cell-depleted T cells, or PBMCs.

In the original processing: Estimation of nucleated cell counts relied on the amplification of reference gene primers. Sequenced by immunoSEQ multiplex PCR; TCRdb stores in-frame clones only, minus some. The D gene and trimming were derived from the DNA, and the V and J assignments and clone size from that table. This table holds tens of thousands of clones, about 79% found once. Trimming left V 1 base short and J 3 bases short, with 7 bases between. The CDR3 covers 15 residues. Germline values: CDR1 SGHAT, CDR2 FQNNGV. The J gene is TRBJ1-6, the V gene TRBV11-2; D unclear. This TCR derives from a woman aged 60-75 years with acute or convalescent COVID-19. Sequenced sample: peripheral blood. Here the CDR3 reads CASSLAGGYNSPLHF. The CDR3 DNA is TGTGCCAGCAGCTTAGCGGGAGGCTATAATTCACCCCTCCACTTT.